The 5 T cell receptor beta chains below all came from one sample that was sequenced in a study of T-cell reconstitution after alpha-beta-depleted transplantation in children. A library of TCRbeta sequences, prepared with unique molecular identifiers, was generated. Each CDR3 protein gets one entry after TCRdb re-called the PCR reads with MiXCR. The repertoire holds about 350,000 distinct CDR3 sequences, about 17% seen once, with roughly 40% in the top ten. The input for sequencing was PBMCs, mostly from graft donor cells, taken 360 days after TCRalphabeta/CD19-depleted stem cell transplant. These receptor sequences come from a male patient aged 2-10 years who had a stem cell transplant for acute lymphoblastic leukemia, so the T cells may come from the graft donor.

The genes are TRBV24-1 and TRBJ2-2; tentative D call: TRBD2 (7 bases). CDR3 length equals 17 residues. Germline V gives CDR1 KGHDR, CDR2 SFDVKD. V was cut by 1 base and J by 4 bases, with 15 bases left in between. The CDR3 loop reads CATSDLGGAHSTGELFF. In DNA, the CDR3 is TGTGCCACCAGTGATTTAGGGGGGGCGCATAGCACCGGGGAGCTGTTTTTT.

The table lists this clonotype with a few counts. The V gene is TRBV28, the J gene TRBJ2-7, with D perhaps matching TRBD2 (6 bases). The germline V gene encodes CDR1 MDHEN and CDR2 SYDVKM. The CDR3 contains 15 residues. The V end lost 2 bases, the J end lost 7 bases, and 18 bases lay between the germline ends. Here the CDR3 DNA reads TGTGCCAGCAGTTTAAAGACTAGGCGCGGATTAGAGCAGTACTTC. Translation: CASSLKTRRGLEQYF.

About this clonotype: The junction does not match germline at one end; this may be a read error. V usage is TRBV28 and J usage is TRBJ2-7; 7 bases fit TRBD2. Germline CDR1 and CDR2: MDHEN and SYDVKM. CDR3 length: 14 amino acids. Here the CDR3 DNA reads TGTGCCAGCCTCCTCGGAAGACCTAGCGGTTGTCAGTCCTTC. This encodes CASLLGRPSGCQSF.

Ten or more counts support this clonotype. The chain recombines TRBV10-3 with TRBJ1-3; D is unresolved. This CDR3 spans 11 amino acids. With 10 bases removed from V and 4 bases from J, the gap between germline ends came to 8 bases. The germline CDR1 and CDR2 sequences are ENHRY and SYGVKD. The DNA of the CDR3 is TGTGCCACCCTGACCGGAAACACCATATATTTT. Translating gives CATLTGNTIYF.

The sample holds a few counts of this clonotype. The rearrangement links TRBV5-1 to TRBJ2-5; 8 bases fit TRBD1. The CDR3 spans 15 residues. V was pared by 3 bases and J by 2 bases, with 6 bases of the junction left unmatched. Germline CDR1 and CDR2: SGHRS and YFSETQ. The CDR3 coding sequence is TGCGCCAGCAGCTGGGGACAGGATAAACAAGAGACCCAGTACTTC. Amino acid sequence: CASSWGQDKQETQYF. The entire variable domain, with the rest obtained from reference TRBV5-1 and TRBJ2-5, is as follows: KAGVTQTPRYLIKTRGQQVTLSCSPISGHRSVSWYQQTPGQGLQFLFEYFSETQRNKGNFPGRFSGRQFSNSRSEMNVSTLELGDSALYLCASSWGQDKQETQYFGPGTRLLVL.